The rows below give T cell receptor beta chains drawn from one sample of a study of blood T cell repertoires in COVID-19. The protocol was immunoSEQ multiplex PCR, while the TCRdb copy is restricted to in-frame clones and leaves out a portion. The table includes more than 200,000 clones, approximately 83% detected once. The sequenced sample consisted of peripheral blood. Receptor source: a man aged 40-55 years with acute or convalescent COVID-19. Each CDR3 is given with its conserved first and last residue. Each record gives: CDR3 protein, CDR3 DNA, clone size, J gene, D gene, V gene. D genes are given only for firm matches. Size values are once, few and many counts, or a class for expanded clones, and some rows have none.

cdr3_aa: CASSGRGVSNQPQHF
cdr3_nt: TGTGCCAGCAGTGGGAGGGGTGTTAGCAATCAGCCCCAGCATTTT
clone_size: -
j_call: TRBJ1-5
d_call: -
v_call: TRBV2

cdr3_aa: CASGIRVNTEAFF
cdr3_nt: TGCGCCAGCGGAATACGGGTGAACACTGAAGCTTTCTTT
clone_size: -
j_call: TRBJ1-1
d_call: -
v_call: TRBV5-1

cdr3_aa: CASSSDYYEQYF
cdr3_nt: TGTGCCAGCAGCTCGGACTACTACGAGCAGTACTTC
clone_size: -
j_call: TRBJ2-7
d_call: -
v_call: TRBV7-8

cdr3_aa: CASSLEGGGARGYTF
cdr3_nt: TGTGCCAGCAGCTTAGAGGGCGGGGGCGCGAGGGGCTACACCTTC
clone_size: -
j_call: TRBJ1-2
d_call: -
v_call: TRBV13

cdr3_aa: CASSLGTGRIYGYTF
cdr3_nt: TGTGCCAGCAGCCTTGGGACAGGTAGAATCTATGGCTACACCTTC
clone_size: -
j_call: TRBJ1-2
d_call: TRBD1
v_call: TRBV3-1/TRBV3-2

cdr3_aa: CATTQGYSGNTIYF
cdr3_nt: TGTGCCACCACACAGGGGTACTCTGGAAACACCATATATTTT
clone_size: -
j_call: TRBJ1-3
d_call: TRBD1
v_call: TRBV6-5

cdr3_aa: CAISEGGQGRGTQYF
cdr3_nt: TGTGCCATCAGTGAGGGAGGACAGGGGAGGGGGACCCAGTACTTC
clone_size: -
j_call: TRBJ2-5
d_call: TRBD1
v_call: TRBV10-3

cdr3_aa: CASSGGIAGELFF
cdr3_nt: TGTGCCAGCAGTGGAGGGATTGCCGGGGAGCTGTTTTTT
clone_size: -
j_call: TRBJ2-2
d_call: -
v_call: TRBV6-4

cdr3_aa: CASHENQGGEGGYTF
cdr3_nt: TGTGCCAGCCACGAGAACCAGGGAGGGGAAGGTGGCTACACCTTC
clone_size: -
j_call: TRBJ1-2
d_call: -
v_call: TRBV6-5

cdr3_aa: CASSSSGLSDYNEQFF
cdr3_nt: TGTGCCAGCAGCTCCTCGGGACTCTCAGACTACAATGAGCAGTTCTTC
clone_size: -
j_call: TRBJ2-1
d_call: -
v_call: TRBV7-3

cdr3_aa: CASSSGTGGEFPQHF
cdr3_nt: TGTGCCAGCAGCTCCGGGACAGGGGGCGAATTTCCCCAGCATTTT
clone_size: once
j_call: TRBJ1-5
d_call: TRBD1
v_call: TRBV5-4

cdr3_aa: CASSLDAQKNTEAFF
cdr3_nt: TGTGCCAGCAGCTTGGATGCTCAGAAGAACACTGAAGCTTTCTTT
clone_size: many
j_call: TRBJ1-1
d_call: -
v_call: TRBV5-4

cdr3_aa: CASSLTDTLEAFF
cdr3_nt: TGTGCCAGCAGCTTAACGGACACCCTTGAAGCTTTCTTT
clone_size: few
j_call: TRBJ1-1
d_call: -
v_call: TRBV7-2

cdr3_aa: CASSYSERGQAQFF
cdr3_nt: TGTGCCAGCAGTTACTCCGAGCGGGGCCAAGCGCAGTTCTTC
clone_size: -
j_call: TRBJ2-1
d_call: TRBD2
v_call: TRBV6-2/TRBV6-3

cdr3_aa: CASSFGSMNTEAFF
cdr3_nt: TGTGCCAGCAGCTTCGGGTCCATGAACACTGAAGCTTTCTTT
clone_size: -
j_call: TRBJ1-1
d_call: -
v_call: TRBV11-2

cdr3_aa: CASSFSDQPQHF
cdr3_nt: TGTGCCAGCAGCTTTAGCGATCAGCCCCAGCATTTT
clone_size: -
j_call: TRBJ1-5
d_call: -
v_call: TRBV5-6

cdr3_aa: CASSLDFNGGTEAFF
cdr3_nt: TGTGCCAGCAGCCTCGACTTCAATGGAGGCACTGAAGCTTTCTTT
clone_size: -
j_call: TRBJ1-1
d_call: -
v_call: TRBV11-1

cdr3_aa: CSVGGQIFSYNEQFF
cdr3_nt: TGCAGCGTTGGGGGCCAGATCTTTTCCTACAATGAGCAGTTCTTC
clone_size: few
j_call: TRBJ2-1
d_call: -
v_call: TRBV29-1

cdr3_aa: CASSYSRTDQPQHF
cdr3_nt: TGTGCCAGCAGTTATTCGAGGACAGATCAGCCCCAGCATTTT
clone_size: -
j_call: TRBJ1-5
d_call: -
v_call: TRBV6-5

cdr3_aa: CASSLAVGSGSVFTDTQYF
cdr3_nt: TGTGCCAGCAGCTTGGCCGTGGGTAGCGGGAGTGTTTTCACAGATACGCAGTATTTT
clone_size: -
j_call: TRBJ2-3
d_call: TRBD2
v_call: TRBV5-4

cdr3_aa: CASSLNSGGPGEQYF
cdr3_nt: TGTGCCAGCAGTTTGAATTCGGGAGGCCCTGGCGAGCAGTACTTC
clone_size: few
j_call: TRBJ2-7
d_call: TRBD2
v_call: TRBV6-2/TRBV6-3

cdr3_aa: CASSSRQGGKEQYF
cdr3_nt: TGTGCCAGCAGCTCGAGGCAGGGCGGAAAAGAGCAGTACTTC
clone_size: -
j_call: TRBJ2-7
d_call: -
v_call: TRBV5-6

cdr3_aa: CASRIAGGGYNEQFF
cdr3_nt: TGTGCCAGCAGGATAGCGGGAGGGGGCTACAATGAGCAGTTCTTC
clone_size: few
j_call: TRBJ2-1
d_call: TRBD2
v_call: TRBV2